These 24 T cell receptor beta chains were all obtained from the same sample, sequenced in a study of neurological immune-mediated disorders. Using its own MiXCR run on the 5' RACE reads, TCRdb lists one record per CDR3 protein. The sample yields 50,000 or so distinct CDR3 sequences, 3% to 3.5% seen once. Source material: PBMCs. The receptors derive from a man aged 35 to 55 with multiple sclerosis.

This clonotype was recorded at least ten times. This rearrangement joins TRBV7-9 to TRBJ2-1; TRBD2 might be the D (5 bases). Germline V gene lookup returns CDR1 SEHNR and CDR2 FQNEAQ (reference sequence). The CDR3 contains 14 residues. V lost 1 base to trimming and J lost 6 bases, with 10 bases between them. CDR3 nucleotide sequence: TGTGCCAGCAGCTTAGGTCTAGCTTCCAATGAGCAGTTCTTC. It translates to CASSLGLASNEQFF.

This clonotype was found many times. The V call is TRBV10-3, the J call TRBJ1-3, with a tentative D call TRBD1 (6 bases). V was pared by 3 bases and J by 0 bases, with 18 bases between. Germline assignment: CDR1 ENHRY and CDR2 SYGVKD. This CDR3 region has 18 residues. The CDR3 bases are TGTGCCATCAGTGAAAGGGCCCCGACAGGTTACTCTGGAAACACCATATATTTT. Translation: CAISERAPTGYSGNTIYF.

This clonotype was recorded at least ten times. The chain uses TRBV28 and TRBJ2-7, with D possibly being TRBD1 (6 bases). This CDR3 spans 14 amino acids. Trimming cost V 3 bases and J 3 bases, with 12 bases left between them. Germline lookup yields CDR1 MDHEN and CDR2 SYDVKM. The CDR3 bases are TGTGCCAGCAGTTTGGTGACAGGAGACTACGAGCAGTACTTC. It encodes CASSLVTGDYEQYF.

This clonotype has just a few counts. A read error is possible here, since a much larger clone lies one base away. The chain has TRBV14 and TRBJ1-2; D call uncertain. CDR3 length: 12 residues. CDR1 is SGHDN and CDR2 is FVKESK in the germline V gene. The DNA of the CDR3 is TGTGCCAGCAGCAAAGAGCCGGGAGGCTACACCTTC. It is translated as CASSKEPGGYTF.

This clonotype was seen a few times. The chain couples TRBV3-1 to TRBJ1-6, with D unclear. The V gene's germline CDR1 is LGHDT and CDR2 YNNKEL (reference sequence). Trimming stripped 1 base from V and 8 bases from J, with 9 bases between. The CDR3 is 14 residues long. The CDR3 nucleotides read TGTGCCAGCAGCCAAGGAAAGGGCGATTCACCCCTCCACTTT. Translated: CASSQGKGDSPLHF.

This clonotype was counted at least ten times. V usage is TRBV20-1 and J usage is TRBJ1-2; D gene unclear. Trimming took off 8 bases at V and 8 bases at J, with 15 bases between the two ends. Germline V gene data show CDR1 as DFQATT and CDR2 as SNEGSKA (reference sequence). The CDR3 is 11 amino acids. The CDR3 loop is CSLGLLSGYTF. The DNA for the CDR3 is TGCAGTCTCGGTCTATTGAGCGGCTACACCTTC.

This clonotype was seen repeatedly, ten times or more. For the CDR3, the DNA is TGTGCCAGCAGTTTAGAATCGATGAACACTGAAGCTTTCTTT. It specifies CASSLESMNTEAFF. The chain carries TRBV12-3 or TRBV12-4 and TRBJ1-1; no clear D gene. Between the trimmed V and J ends, which lost 1 base and 0 bases, there was a span of 6 bases. This CDR3 contains 14 residues.

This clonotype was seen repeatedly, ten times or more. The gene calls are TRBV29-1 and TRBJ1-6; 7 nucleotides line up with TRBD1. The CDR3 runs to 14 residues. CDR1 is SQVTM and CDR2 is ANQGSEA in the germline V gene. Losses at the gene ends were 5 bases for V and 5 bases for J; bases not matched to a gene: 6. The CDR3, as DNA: TGCAGCGTTAGCCCGGGGACAGATAATTCACCCCTCCACTTT. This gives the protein CSVSPGTDNSPLHF.

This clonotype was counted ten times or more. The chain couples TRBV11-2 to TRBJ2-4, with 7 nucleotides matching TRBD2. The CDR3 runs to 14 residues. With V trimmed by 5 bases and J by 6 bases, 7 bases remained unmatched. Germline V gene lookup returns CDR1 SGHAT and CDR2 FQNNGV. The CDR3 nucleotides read TGTGCCAGCAGCACCCCGGGACTATCAAACATTCAGTACTTC. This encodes CASSTPGLSNIQYF.

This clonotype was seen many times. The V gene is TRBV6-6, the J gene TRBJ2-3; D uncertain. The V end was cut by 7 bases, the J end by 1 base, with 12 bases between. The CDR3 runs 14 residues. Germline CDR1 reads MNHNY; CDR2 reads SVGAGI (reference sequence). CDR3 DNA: TGTGCCAGCACCTTGAGAAGGGGCACAGATACGCAGTATTTT. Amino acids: CASTLRRGTDTQYF.

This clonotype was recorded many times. The CDR3: CSVLGRSPSYNEQFF. For the CDR3, the DNA is TGCAGCGTTCTAGGACGGTCTCCCTCCTACAATGAGCAGTTCTTC. The V gene is TRBV29-1, the J gene TRBJ2-1; no reliable D call. The CDR3 is 15 residues long. V lost 5 bases, J lost 0 bases, and 14 bases lay in between. Germline values: CDR1 SQVTM, CDR2 ANQGSEA.

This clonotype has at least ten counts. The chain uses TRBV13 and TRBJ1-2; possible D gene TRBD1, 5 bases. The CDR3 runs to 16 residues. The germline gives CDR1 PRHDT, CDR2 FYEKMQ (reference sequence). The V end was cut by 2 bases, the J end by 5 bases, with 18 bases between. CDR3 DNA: TGTGCCAGCAGCTTAAACGGGTTAAAGGGACTGTATGGCTACACCTTC. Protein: CASSLNGLKGLYGYTF.

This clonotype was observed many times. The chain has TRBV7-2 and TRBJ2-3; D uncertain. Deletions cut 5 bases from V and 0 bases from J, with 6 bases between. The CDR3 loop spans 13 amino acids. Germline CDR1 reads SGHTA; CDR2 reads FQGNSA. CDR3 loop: CASSHPSTDTQYF. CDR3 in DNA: TGTGCCAGCAGCCACCCGAGCACAGATACGCAGTATTTT.

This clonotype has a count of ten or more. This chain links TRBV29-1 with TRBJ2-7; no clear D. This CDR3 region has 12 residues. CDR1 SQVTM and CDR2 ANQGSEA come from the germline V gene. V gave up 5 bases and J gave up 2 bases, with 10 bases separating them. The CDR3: CSVRAATYEQYF. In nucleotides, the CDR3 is TGCAGCGTTCGGGCAGCGACCTACGAGCAGTACTTC.

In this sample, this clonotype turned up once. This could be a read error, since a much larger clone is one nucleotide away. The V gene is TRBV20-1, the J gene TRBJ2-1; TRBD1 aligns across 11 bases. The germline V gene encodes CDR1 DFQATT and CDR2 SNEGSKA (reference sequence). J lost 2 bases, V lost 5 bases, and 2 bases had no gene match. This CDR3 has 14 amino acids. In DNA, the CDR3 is TGCAGTGCTGTGGACAGGGGGCCCTACAATGAGCAGTTCTTC. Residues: CSAVDRGPYNEQFF.

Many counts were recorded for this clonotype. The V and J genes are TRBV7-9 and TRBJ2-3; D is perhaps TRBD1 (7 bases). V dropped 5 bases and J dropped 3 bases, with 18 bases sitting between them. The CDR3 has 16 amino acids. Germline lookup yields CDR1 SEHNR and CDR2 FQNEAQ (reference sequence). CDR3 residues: CASSPAGGTGTDTQYF. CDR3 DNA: TGTGCCAGCAGCCCAGCAGGGGGGACGGGTACAGATACGCAGTATTTT.

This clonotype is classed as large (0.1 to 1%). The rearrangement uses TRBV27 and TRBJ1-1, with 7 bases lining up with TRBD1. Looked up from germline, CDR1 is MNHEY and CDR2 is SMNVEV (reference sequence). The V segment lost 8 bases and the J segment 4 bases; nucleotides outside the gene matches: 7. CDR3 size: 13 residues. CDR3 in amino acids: CASGDRVLTEAFF. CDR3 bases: TGTGCCAGCGGGGACAGAGTTCTCACTGAAGCTTTCTTT.

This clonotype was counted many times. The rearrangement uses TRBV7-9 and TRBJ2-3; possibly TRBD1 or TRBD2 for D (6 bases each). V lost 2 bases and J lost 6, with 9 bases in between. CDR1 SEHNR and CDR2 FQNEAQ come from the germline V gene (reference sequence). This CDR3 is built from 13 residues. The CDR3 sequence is CASSLTGADTQYF. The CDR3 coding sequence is TGTGCCAGCAGCTTAACGGGGGCGGATACGCAGTATTTT.

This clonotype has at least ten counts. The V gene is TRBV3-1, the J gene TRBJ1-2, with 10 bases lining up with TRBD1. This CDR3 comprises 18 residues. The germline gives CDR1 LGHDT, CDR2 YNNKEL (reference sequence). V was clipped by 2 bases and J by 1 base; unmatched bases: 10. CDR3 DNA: TGTGCCAGCAGCCAAAGCTGGAACCGGGACAGGGGTAACTATGGCTACACCTTC. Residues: CASSQSWNRDRGNYGYTF.

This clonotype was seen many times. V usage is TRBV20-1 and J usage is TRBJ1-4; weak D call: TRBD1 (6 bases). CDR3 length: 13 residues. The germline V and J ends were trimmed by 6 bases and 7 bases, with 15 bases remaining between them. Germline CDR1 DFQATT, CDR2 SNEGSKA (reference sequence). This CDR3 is CSAPSGAGEKLFF. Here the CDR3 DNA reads TGCAGTGCCCCGTCAGGGGCGGGTGAAAAACTGTTTTTT.

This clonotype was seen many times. CDR3 amino acids: CSARDLTETARQETQYF. The DNA for the CDR3 is TGCAGTGCTAGAGACCTAACAGAGACCGCGCGCCAAGAGACCCAGTACTTC. The rearrangement uses TRBV20-1 and TRBJ2-5, with no clear D. This CDR3 spans 17 amino acids. V lost 0 bases and J lost 1, with 18 bases in between. Germline CDR1 is DFQATT and CDR2 is SNEGSKA (reference sequence).

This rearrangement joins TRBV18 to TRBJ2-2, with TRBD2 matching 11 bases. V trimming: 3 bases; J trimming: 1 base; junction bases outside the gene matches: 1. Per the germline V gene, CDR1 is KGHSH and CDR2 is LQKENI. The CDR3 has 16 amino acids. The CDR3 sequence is CASSPTSGVNTGELFF. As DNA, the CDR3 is TGTGCCAGCTCACCGACTAGCGGGGTGAACACCGGGGAGCTGTTTTTT.

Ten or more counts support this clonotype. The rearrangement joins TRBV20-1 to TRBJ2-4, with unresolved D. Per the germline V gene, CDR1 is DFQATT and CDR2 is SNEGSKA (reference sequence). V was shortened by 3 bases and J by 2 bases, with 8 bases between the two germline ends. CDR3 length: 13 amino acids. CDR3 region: CSASTDTKNIQYF. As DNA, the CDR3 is TGCAGTGCTAGTACCGACACCAAAAACATTCAGTACTTC.

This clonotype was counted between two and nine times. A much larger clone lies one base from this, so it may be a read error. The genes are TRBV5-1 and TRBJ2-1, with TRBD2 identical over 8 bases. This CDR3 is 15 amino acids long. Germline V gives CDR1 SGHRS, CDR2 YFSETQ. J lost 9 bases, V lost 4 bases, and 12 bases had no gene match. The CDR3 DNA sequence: TGCGCCAGCAGCCACGGGACTAGAAGGACTAGTGAGCAGTTCTTC. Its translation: CASSHGTRRTSEQFF.